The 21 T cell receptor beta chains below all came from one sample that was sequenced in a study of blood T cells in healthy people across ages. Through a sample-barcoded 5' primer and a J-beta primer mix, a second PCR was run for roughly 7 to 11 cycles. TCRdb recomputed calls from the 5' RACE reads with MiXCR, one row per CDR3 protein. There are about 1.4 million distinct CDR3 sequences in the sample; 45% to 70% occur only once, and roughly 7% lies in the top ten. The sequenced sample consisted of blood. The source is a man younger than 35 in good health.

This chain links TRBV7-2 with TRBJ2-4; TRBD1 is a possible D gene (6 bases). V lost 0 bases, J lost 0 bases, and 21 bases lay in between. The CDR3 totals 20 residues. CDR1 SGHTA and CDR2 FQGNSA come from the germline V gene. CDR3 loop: CASSLAPRTDGLIAKNIQYF. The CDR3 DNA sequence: TGTGCCAGCAGCTTAGCGCCACGGACAGACGGGCTAATAGCCAAAAACATTCAGTACTTC.

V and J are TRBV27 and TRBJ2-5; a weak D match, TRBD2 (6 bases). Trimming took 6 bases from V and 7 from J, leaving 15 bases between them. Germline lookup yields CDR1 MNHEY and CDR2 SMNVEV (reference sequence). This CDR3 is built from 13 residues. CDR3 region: CASSQPGSRTQYF. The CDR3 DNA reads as TGTGCCAGCAGCCAACCCGGGAGCCGGACCCAGTACTTC.

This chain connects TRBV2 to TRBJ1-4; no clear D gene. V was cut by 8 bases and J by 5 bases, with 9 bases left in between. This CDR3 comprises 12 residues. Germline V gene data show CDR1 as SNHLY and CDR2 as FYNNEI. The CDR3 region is CASSERNEKLFF. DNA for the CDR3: TGTGCCAGCTCAGAAAGAAATGAAAAACTGTTTTTT.

The CDR3, as DNA: TGTGCCACCAGCAGACCCGCGGGGAATGAGCAGTTCTTC. This translates into CATSRPAGNEQFF. The chain is built from TRBV15 and TRBJ2-1; the D gene is possibly TRBD2 (6 bases). The CDR3 sequence is 13 residues long. CDR1 and CDR2 from the germline V gene are LNHNV and YYDKDF (reference sequence). Between the trimmed V and J ends, which lost 2 bases and 7 bases, there was a span of 9 bases.

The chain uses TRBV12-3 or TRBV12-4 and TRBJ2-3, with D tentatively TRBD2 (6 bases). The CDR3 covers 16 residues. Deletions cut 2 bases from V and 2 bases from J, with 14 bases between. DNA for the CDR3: TGTGCCAGCAGTTTAAAGAGAAGCGGGCACACAGATACGCAGTATTTT. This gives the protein CASSLKRSGHTDTQYF.

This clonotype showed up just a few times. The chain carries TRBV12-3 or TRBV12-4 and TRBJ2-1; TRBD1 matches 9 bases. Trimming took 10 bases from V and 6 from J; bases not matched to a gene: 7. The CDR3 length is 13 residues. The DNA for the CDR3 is TGTGCCACCAGGACAGGGGACGGCAATGAGCAGTTCTTC. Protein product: CATRTGDGNEQFF.

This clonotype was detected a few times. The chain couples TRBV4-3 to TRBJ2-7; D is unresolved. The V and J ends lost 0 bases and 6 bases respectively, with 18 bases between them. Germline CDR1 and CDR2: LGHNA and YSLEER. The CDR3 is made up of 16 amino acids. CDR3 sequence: CASSQDLGPSPCEQYF. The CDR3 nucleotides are TGCGCCAGCAGCCAAGATCTAGGGCCCTCTCCTTGCGAGCAGTACTTC.

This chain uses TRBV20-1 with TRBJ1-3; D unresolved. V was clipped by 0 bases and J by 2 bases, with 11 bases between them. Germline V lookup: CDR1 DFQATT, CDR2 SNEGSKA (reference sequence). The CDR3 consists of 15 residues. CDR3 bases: TGCAGTGCTAGAGATGAAGGGAGGGCTGGAAACACCATATATTTT. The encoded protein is CSARDEGRAGNTIYF.

The DNA for the CDR3 is TGCGCCAGCACCACGGGGGTGAGCTCCTACAATGAGCAGTTCTTC. It specifies CASTTGVSSYNEQFF. The chain combines TRBV5-1 with TRBJ2-1; the D gene is possibly TRBD2 (6 bases). Trimming took off 6 bases at V and 0 bases at J, with 13 bases between the two ends. The CDR3 contains 15 residues. Germline values: CDR1 SGHRS, CDR2 YFSETQ.

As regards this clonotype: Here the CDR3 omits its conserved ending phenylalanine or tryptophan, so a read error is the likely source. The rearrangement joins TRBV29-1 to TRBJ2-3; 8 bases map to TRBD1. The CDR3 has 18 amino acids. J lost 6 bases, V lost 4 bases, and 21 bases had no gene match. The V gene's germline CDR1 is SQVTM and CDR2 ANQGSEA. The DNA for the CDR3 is TGCAGCGTTGTATTCCCACCGCAGGGGGCGATCCTAATGGATACGCAGTATTTA. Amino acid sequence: CSVVFPPQGAILMDTQYL.

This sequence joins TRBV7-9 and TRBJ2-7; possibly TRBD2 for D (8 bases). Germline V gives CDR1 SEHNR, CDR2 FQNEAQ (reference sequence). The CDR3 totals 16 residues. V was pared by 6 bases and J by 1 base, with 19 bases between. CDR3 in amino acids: CASRRTAGDRSYEQYF. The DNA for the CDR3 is TGTGCCAGCAGACGAACAGCGGGGGACAGATCCTACGAGCAGTACTTC. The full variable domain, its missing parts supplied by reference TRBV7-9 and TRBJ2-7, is DTGVSQNPRHKITKRGQNVTFRCDPISEHNRLYWYRQTLGQGPEFLTYFQNEAQLEKSRLLSDRFSAERPKGSFSTLEIQRTEQGDSAMYLCASRRTAGDRSYEQYFGPGTRLTVT.

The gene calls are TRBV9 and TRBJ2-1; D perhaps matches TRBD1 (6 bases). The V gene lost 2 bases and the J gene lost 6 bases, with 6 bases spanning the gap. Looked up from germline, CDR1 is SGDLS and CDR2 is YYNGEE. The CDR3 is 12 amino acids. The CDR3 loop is CASSVGANEQFF. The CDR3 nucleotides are TGTGCCAGCAGCGTGGGGGCCAATGAGCAGTTCTTC.

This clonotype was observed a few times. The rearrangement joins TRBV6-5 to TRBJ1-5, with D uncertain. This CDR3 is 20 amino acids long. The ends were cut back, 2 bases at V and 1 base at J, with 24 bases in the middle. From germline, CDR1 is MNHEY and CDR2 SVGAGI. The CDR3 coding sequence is TGTGCCAGCAGTTACATCCCTACAATCGGCGAGTGGGTAAGCAATCAGCCCCAGCATTTT. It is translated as CASSYIPTIGEWVSNQPQHF.

Here the CDR3 reads CASSHTSGGTGGNQPQHF. CDR3 DNA: TGTGCCAGCAGCCACACCTCAGGGGGGACAGGGGGAAATCAGCCCCAGCATTTT. V and J are TRBV3-1 and TRBJ1-5; TRBD1 agrees at 11 bases. V lost 3 bases to trimming and J lost 4 bases; unmatched junction nucleotides: 11. The CDR3 has 18 amino acids. CDR1 and CDR2 from the germline V gene are LGHDT and YNNKEL (reference sequence). The entire variable domain, with the rest obtained from reference TRBV3-1 and TRBJ1-5, is as follows: DTAVSQTPKYLVTQMGNDKSIKCEQNLGHDTMYWYKQDSKKFLKIMFSYNNKELIINETVPNRFSPKSPDKAHLNLHINSLELGDSAVYFCASSHTSGGTGGNQPQHFGDGTRLSIL.

This CDR3 is CASSPRGAGVSNEQFF. The CDR3 nucleotides read TGTGCCAGCTCACCGAGGGGAGCGGGAGTGAGCAATGAGCAGTTCTTC. The J gene is TRBJ2-1, the V gene TRBV18; 8 nucleotides align to TRBD2. This CDR3 has 16 amino acids. Per the germline V gene, CDR1 is KGHSH and CDR2 is LQKENI. V lost 3 bases and J lost 6; bases outside the gene matches: 10.

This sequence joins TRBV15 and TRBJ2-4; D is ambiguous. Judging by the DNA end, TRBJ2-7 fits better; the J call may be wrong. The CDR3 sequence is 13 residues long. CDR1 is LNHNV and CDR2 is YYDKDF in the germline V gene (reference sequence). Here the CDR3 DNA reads TGTGCCACCAGCAGCCAGGTTTGGTGCGAGCAGTACTTC. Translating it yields CATSSQVWCEQYF.

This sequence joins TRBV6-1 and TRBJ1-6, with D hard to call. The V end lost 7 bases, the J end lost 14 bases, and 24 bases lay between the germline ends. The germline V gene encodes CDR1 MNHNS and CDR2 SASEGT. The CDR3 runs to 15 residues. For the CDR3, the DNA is TGTGCCAGCAATAGAGGTGTCGGCAGCCAGGAATCCCTCCACTTT. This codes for CASNRGVGSQESLHF.

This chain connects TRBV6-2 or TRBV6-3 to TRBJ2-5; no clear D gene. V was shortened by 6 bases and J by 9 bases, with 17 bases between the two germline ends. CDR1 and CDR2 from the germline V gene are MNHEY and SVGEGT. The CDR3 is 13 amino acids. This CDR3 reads CASSRATPTAQYF. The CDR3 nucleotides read TGTGCCAGCAGCCGGGCCACCCCAACGGCCCAGTACTTC.

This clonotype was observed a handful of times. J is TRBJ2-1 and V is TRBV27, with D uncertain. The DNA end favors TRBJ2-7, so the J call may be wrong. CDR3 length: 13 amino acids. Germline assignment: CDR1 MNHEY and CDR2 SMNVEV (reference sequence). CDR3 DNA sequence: TGTGCCAGCAGTTTCTCTCCGTACAATGAGCAGTACTTC. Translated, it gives CASSFSPYNEQYF.

The DNA of the CDR3 is TGTGCCAGCAGTTATGGGGACACCTCCTACGAGCAGTACTTC. The encoded protein is CASSYGDTSYEQYF. The V call is TRBV6-6, the J call TRBJ2-7; D is possibly TRBD1 (6 bases). V lost 3 bases and J 0 bases, leaving 9 bases between the germline ends. This CDR3 contains 14 residues. Germline V gene sequence: CDR1 MNHNY, CDR2 SVGAGI (reference sequence).

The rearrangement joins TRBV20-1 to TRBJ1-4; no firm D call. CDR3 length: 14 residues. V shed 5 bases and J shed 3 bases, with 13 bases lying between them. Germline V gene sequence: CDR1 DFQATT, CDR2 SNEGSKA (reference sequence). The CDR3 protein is CSAASRASNEKLFF. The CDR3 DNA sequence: TGCAGTGCTGCCTCGCGGGCCTCTAATGAAAAACTGTTTTTT.